These 23 T cell receptor beta chains came from one sample sequenced in a study of OX40 agonist ivuxolimab in advanced cancers. The table came from immunoSEQ multiplex PCR; TCRdb's copy has only in-frame clones and leaves some out. The table has fewer than 85,000 clones, about 92% seen once; the top ten hold approximately 0.48%. This sample comprised CD4+ or CD8+ T cells sorted from blood, obtained in a trial of the OX40 agonist ivuxolimab. These receptors were collected from an adult with an advanced solid tumor such as melanoma, head and neck, liver or kidney cancer.

V is TRBV10-3 and J is TRBJ1-3; no clear D. Per germline, CDR1 ENHRY and CDR2 SYGVKD. Trimming cost V 6 bases and J 0 bases, with 12 bases left between them. The CDR3 loop spans 15 amino acids. The CDR3 nucleotides read TGTGCCATCAGCTCCAGTCCAGACTCTGGAAACACCATATATTTT. Its translation is CAISSSPDSGNTIYF.

V is TRBV5-6 and J is TRBJ2-1; TRBD2 agrees at 9 bases. V was clipped by 4 bases and J by 3 bases; unmatched bases: 8. CDR1 is SGHDT and CDR2 is YYEEEE in the germline V gene. The CDR3 covers 16 residues. The CDR3: CASSPTSSGGYNEQFF. The DNA for the CDR3 is TGTGCCAGCAGCCCAACCAGTAGCGGGGGCTACAATGAGCAGTTCTTC.

The chain couples TRBV6-5 to TRBJ2-7, with D possibly TRBD2 on 6 matching bases. The V gene lost 0 bases and the J gene lost 1 base, with 13 bases spanning the gap. CDR3 length: 16 amino acids. The germline gives CDR1 MNHEY, CDR2 SVGAGI. This CDR3 is CASSYSIVTRSYEQYF. The CDR3 coding sequence is TGTGCCAGCAGTTACTCGATCGTGACTAGGTCCTACGAGCAGTACTTC.

Only a few counts were recorded for this clone. The rearrangement uses TRBV6-5 and TRBJ1-1; D not certain. The ends were cut back, 6 bases at V and 6 bases at J, with 8 bases in the middle. Germline V CDR1 and CDR2: MNHEY, SVGAGI. This CDR3 comprises 11 residues. CDR3 region: CASRVGAEAFF. In DNA form, the CDR3 reads TGTGCCAGCAGAGTTGGGGCTGAAGCTTTCTTT.

The rearrangement joins TRBV9 to TRBJ2-7; 10 positions match TRBD2. CDR1 and CDR2 (germline): SGDLS, YYNGEE. The CDR3 is made up of 15 amino acids. V shed 5 bases, J shed 0 bases, and the junction held 5 bases outside the gene matches. CDR3 DNA sequence: TGTGCCAGCAGTAAGCGGGGGGGTAGCTCCTACGAGCAGTACTTC. Translating it yields CASSKRGGSSYEQYF.

The chain links TRBV6-5 to TRBJ2-1; no clear D gene. Trimming cost V 6 bases and J 5 bases, with 14 bases left between them. CDR1 is MNHEY, CDR2 SVGAGI, per germline. The CDR3 is 14 residues long. CDR3 DNA sequence: TGTGCCAGCAGCCGAGGAGCATACAACAATGAGCAGTTCTTC. It yields the protein CASSRGAYNNEQFF.

The rearrangement joins TRBV7-3 to TRBJ2-2, with D hard to call. Germline CDR1 and CDR2: SGHTA and FQGTGA. The CDR3 contains 16 residues. Trimming left V 2 bases short and J 1 base short, with 11 bases between. CDR3 sequence reads: CASSLFGGRNTGELFF. CDR3 DNA sequence: TGTGCCAGCAGCTTATTCGGTGGGCGGAACACCGGGGAGCTGTTTTTT. Together with reference TRBV7-3 and TRBJ2-2, the CDR3 gives the full variable domain: GAGVSQTPSNKVTEKGKYVELRCDPISGHTALYWYRQSLGQGPEFLIYFQGTGAADDSGLPNDRFFAVRPEGSVSTLKIQRTERGDSAVYLCASSLFGGRNTGELFFGEGSRLTVL.

The chain employs TRBV7-9 and TRBJ2-5; 9 bases are shared with TRBD1. Unmatched junction bases numbered 8, after V lost 5 bases and J lost 4 bases. This CDR3 spans 15 amino acids. CDR1 is SEHNR and CDR2 is FQNEAQ in the germline V gene (reference sequence). The CDR3 sequence is CASSRRQGVSETQYF. CDR3 sequence (DNA): TGTGCCAGCAGCCGCCGACAGGGGGTGTCAGAGACCCAGTACTTC.

The gene calls are TRBV7-6 and TRBJ2-1, with TRBD2 as a possible D gene (5 bases). Trimming pared 5 bases from V and 8 bases from J, leaving 19 bases between. Germline V gives CDR1 SGHVS, CDR2 FNYEAQ. The length of the CDR3 is 15 residues. This CDR3 reads CASSATSQTMDEQFF. The CDR3 DNA reads TGTGCCAGCAGCGCAACTAGTCAAACCATGGATGAGCAGTTCTTC.

The chain has TRBV7-9 and TRBJ2-3; a possible D gene is TRBD1 (5 bases). The CDR3 is made up of 14 amino acids. Per the germline V gene, CDR1 is SEHNR and CDR2 is FQNEAQ (reference sequence). V was clipped by 2 bases and J by 0 bases, with 6 bases between them. CDR3 DNA sequence: TGTGCCAGCAGCTTACAGGGAAGCACAGATACGCAGTATTTT. Its protein product is CASSLQGSTDTQYF.

This chain joins TRBV5-1 and TRBJ2-1; 14 bases are a match to TRBD2. V shed 4 bases, J shed 5 bases, and the junction held 2 bases outside the gene matches. Germline CDR1 is SGHRS and CDR2 is YFSETQ. The CDR3 spans 15 residues. The DNA for the CDR3 is TGCGCCAGCAGCCGGACTAGCGGGAGGAACAATGAGCAGTTCTTC. Encoded protein: CASSRTSGRNNEQFF.

The chain is built from TRBV11-1 and TRBJ2-7; no clear D gene. V shed 5 bases and J shed 3 bases, with 5 bases lying between them. Germline V lookup: CDR1 SGHAT, CDR2 FQDESV (reference sequence). This CDR3 is built from 11 residues. In nucleotides, the CDR3 is TGTGCCAGCAGCAGCCACTACGAGCAGTACTTC. Its translation is CASSSHYEQYF.

This chain joins TRBV28 and TRBJ1-5; maybe TRBD1 (5 bases). In germline, CDR1 is MDHEN, CDR2 SYDVKM. Trimming removed 6 bases at V and 6 bases at J, with 15 bases between. CDR3 size: 14 residues. The DNA for the CDR3 is TGTGCCAGCAGGTACGCGGGAGGGGTTCAGCCCCAGCATTTT. It encodes CASRYAGGVQPQHF.

This chain links TRBV7-2 with TRBJ1-4; unclear D gene. The V end was cut by 5 bases, the J end by 0 bases, with 10 bases between. Germline V gene sequence: CDR1 SGHTA, CDR2 FQGNSA. This CDR3 comprises 15 residues. The CDR3 here is CASSLGPATNEKLFF. CDR3 bases: TGTGCCAGCAGCCTAGGGCCCGCAACTAATGAAAAACTGTTTTTT. The variable domain in full, completed from reference TRBV7-2 and TRBJ1-4, reads GAGVSQSPSNKVTEKGKDVELRCDPISGHTALYWYRQSLGQGLEFLIYFQGNSAPDKSGLPSDRFSAERTGGSVSTLTIQRTQQEDSAVYLCASSLGPATNEKLFFGSGTQLSVL.

This chain joins TRBV7-2 and TRBJ2-5, with 13 bases matching TRBD2. CDR3 length equals 15 residues. Trimming took 5 bases from V and 4 from J; bases not matched to a gene: 4. Germline CDR1 is SGHTA and CDR2 is FQGNSA. As DNA, the CDR3 is TGTGCCAGCAGCGGCCGGACTAGCGGGAGAGAGACCCAGTACTTC. This encodes CASSGRTSGRETQYF.

The chain links TRBV19 to TRBJ2-1, with 11 bases aligning to TRBD2. Germline loops: CDR1 LNHDA, CDR2 SQIVND (reference sequence). Losses at the gene ends were 1 base for V and 7 bases for J; bases not matched to a gene: 3. The CDR3 is made up of 15 amino acids. DNA of the CDR3: TGTGCCAGTAGTATAGCTAGCGGGAGGATGAATGAGCAGTTCTTC. It translates to CASSIASGRMNEQFF.

This sequence joins TRBV28 and TRBJ1-3; 10 bases align to TRBD1. Losses at the gene ends were 5 bases for V and 8 bases for J; bases not matched to a gene: 9. CDR1 and CDR2 from the germline V gene are MDHEN and SYDVKM. The CDR3 is made up of 15 amino acids. DNA of the CDR3: TGTGCCAGCAGTACGCCGGGACAGGGGCTGGACACCATATATTTT. Translation gives CASSTPGQGLDTIYF.

This rearrangement joins TRBV5-1 to TRBJ1-1; D is uncertain. V lost 0 bases, J lost 1 base, and 10 bases lay in between. The germline V gene has CDR1 SGHRS and CDR2 YFSETQ. This CDR3 spans 15 amino acids. The chain's CDR3 is CASSLANTGNTEAFF. In DNA, the CDR3 is TGCGCCAGCAGCTTGGCCAACACGGGGAACACTGAAGCTTTCTTT.

The CDR3 here is CASSSPGQGVNTEAFF. The DNA of the CDR3 is TGTGCCAGCAGCTCCCCGGGACAGGGGGTGAACACTGAAGCTTTCTTT. V and J are TRBV7-2 and TRBJ1-1, with 11 bases lining up with TRBD1. Germline assignment: CDR1 SGHTA and CDR2 FQGNSA. J was trimmed by 0 bases and V by 4 bases; bases with no gene match: 4. The CDR3 is made up of 16 amino acids.

The gene calls are TRBV19 and TRBJ2-6; D is perhaps TRBD1 or TRBD2 (5 bases each). Germline V gives CDR1 LNHDA, CDR2 SQIVND (reference sequence). V gave up 1 base and J gave up 2 bases, with 9 bases separating them. The CDR3 is made up of 16 amino acids. The CDR3 DNA follows: TGTGCCAGTAGTATAGGGGACGGGACTGGGGCCAACGTCCTGACTTTC. Its protein is CASSIGDGTGANVLTF. Variable domain in full (rest from reference TRBV19 and TRBJ2-6): DGGITQSPKYLFRKEGQNVTLSCEQNLNHDAMYWYRQDPGQGLRLIYYSQIVNDFQKGDIAEGYSVSREKKESFPLTVTSAQKNPTAFYLCASSIGDGTGANVLTFGAGSRLTVL.

This clone was counted a single time. The J gene is TRBJ1-2, the V gene TRBV10-3; TRBD1 aligns across 7 bases. This CDR3 comprises 13 residues. CDR1 and CDR2 (germline): ENHRY, SYGVKD. V trimming: 2 bases; J trimming: 8 bases; junction bases outside the gene matches: 5. The CDR3 sequence is CAISEDRAKGYTF. The DNA for the CDR3 is TGTGCCATCAGTGAGGACAGGGCCAAAGGCTACACCTTC.

The chain couples TRBV2 to TRBJ2-1; no firm D call. The CDR3 is made up of 11 amino acids. Between the trimmed V and J ends, which lost 6 bases and 5 bases, there was a span of 5 bases. Germline assignment: CDR1 SNHLY and CDR2 FYNNEI. CDR3 sequence reads: CASRENNEQFF. In DNA form, the CDR3 reads TGTGCCAGCAGAGAGAACAATGAGCAGTTCTTC.

The chain couples TRBV5-4 to TRBJ1-2; a weak D match, TRBD1 (6 bases). Trimming cost V 1 base and J 4 bases, with 11 bases left between them. The CDR3 consists of 14 residues. Germline V gene lookup returns CDR1 SGHNT and CDR2 YYREEE (reference sequence). For the CDR3, the DNA is TGTGCCAGCAGCTTGACAGGGACCCCCTATGGCTACACCTTC. It yields the protein CASSLTGTPYGYTF.